The 22 T cell receptor beta chains reported below all come from one sample, sequenced in a study of blood T cell repertoires in COVID-19. Here immunoSEQ multiplex PCR was the method, and the copy in TCRdb shows in-frame clones only, minus some. This table has approximately 240,000 clones, 82% appearing once. Sequenced: peripheral blood. These receptors came from a woman older than 75 with active or convalescent COVID-19.

The chain has TRBV28 and TRBJ1-4; weak D call: TRBD1 (6 bases). The V gene's germline CDR1 is MDHEN and CDR2 SYDVKM. V was shortened by 6 bases and J by 5 bases, with 19 bases between the two germline ends. The CDR3 spans 16 residues. The CDR3 loop reads CASSAIPGQGNEKLFF. In DNA, the CDR3 is TGTGCCAGCAGCGCCATACCGGGACAAGGGAATGAAAAACTGTTTTTT.

The V gene is TRBV29-1, the J gene TRBJ2-1; D ambiguous. The germline V and J ends were trimmed by 3 bases and 0 bases, with 6 bases remaining between them. Germline values: CDR1 SQVTM, CDR2 ANQGSEA. This CDR3 is built from 13 residues. The CDR3 here is CSVESSSYNEQFF. CDR3 coding DNA: TGCAGCGTTGAGTCGAGCTCCTACAATGAGCAGTTCTTC.

The chain recombines TRBV7-2 with TRBJ1-1; D is unresolved. The CDR3 length is 13 residues. The V end lost 4 bases, the J end lost 1 base, and 7 bases lay between the germline ends. Germline V gene data show CDR1 as SGHTA and CDR2 as FQGNSA. The chain's CDR3 is CASSSLRNTEAFF. The DNA for the CDR3 is TGTGCCAGCAGCTCCCTAAGGAACACTGAAGCTTTCTTT.

The rearrangement joins TRBV7-8 to TRBJ2-5; D not resolved. V was clipped by 6 bases and J by 10 bases, with 15 bases between them. From germline, CDR1 is SGHVS and CDR2 FQNEAQ. CDR3 length: 12 amino acids. The chain's CDR3 is CASSLDLTGQYF. The DNA for the CDR3 is TGTGCCAGCAGTCTCGATCTAACGGGCCAGTACTTC.

The J gene is TRBJ2-3, the V gene TRBV7-8; 9 bases agree with TRBD1. CDR3 length: 15 amino acids. With 1 base clipped from V and 5 bases from J, the junction kept 4 bases outside the gene matches. CDR1 and CDR2 from the germline V gene are SGHVS and FQNEAQ. The CDR3 DNA sequence: TGTGCCAGCAGCTTAGACCGACAGGGGGGAGATACGCAGTATTTT. Residues: CASSLDRQGGDTQYF.

The chain links TRBV2 to TRBJ1-4; possibly TRBD1 for D (5 bases). V was trimmed by 5 bases and J by 8 bases, leaving 9 bases between them. This CDR3 region has 12 residues. The germline gives CDR1 SNHLY, CDR2 FYNNEI. CDR3 region: CASSLDREKLFF. In nucleotides, the CDR3 is TGTGCCAGCAGTCTCGACAGAGAAAAACTGTTTTTT. Full variable domain (remainder filled in from reference TRBV2 and TRBJ1-4): EPEVTQTPSHQVTQMGQEVILRCVPISNHLYFYWYRQILGQKVEFLVSFYNNEISEKSEIFDDQFSVERPDGSNFTLKIRSTKLEDSAMYFCASSLDREKLFFGSGTQLSVL.

V usage is TRBV4-1 and J usage is TRBJ1-3; D gene unclear. Deletions cut 4 bases from V and 0 bases from J, with 10 bases between. CDR1 and CDR2 (germline): MGHRA, YSYEKL. CDR3 length: 15 amino acids. The CDR3 DNA sequence: TGCGCCAGCAGCCCTCGACGGGACTCTGGAAACACCATATATTTT. Translated: CASSPRRDSGNTIYF.

The chain links TRBV6-5 to TRBJ2-7, with a weak D call TRBD1 (6 bases). CDR3 length equals 13 residues. CDR1 is MNHEY, CDR2 SVGAGI, per germline. V gave up 8 bases and J gave up 3 bases, with 14 bases separating them. DNA for the CDR3: TGTGCCAGCCGGGACACCTCTTTCTACGAGCAGTACTTC. Protein product: CASRDTSFYEQYF.

V usage is TRBV10-3 and J usage is TRBJ1-1; TRBD1 is a possible D gene (6 bases). CDR1 and CDR2 from the germline V gene are ENHRY and SYGVKD. V was pared by 4 bases and J by 3 bases, with 21 bases between. CDR3 length equals 17 residues. The CDR3 loop is CAISGRTDSKWDTEAFF. CDR3 sequence (DNA): TGTGCCATCAGTGGGAGGACAGACTCTAAATGGGACACTGAAGCTTTCTTT.

The chain employs TRBV21-1 and TRBJ2-3; the D segment call TRBD2 is taken from the table without a DNA check. TRBV21-1 is recorded as a pseudogene. The CDR3 loop spans 17 amino acids. The DNA for the CDR3 is TGTGCCAGCAGCGGGGGGTTCTATAGCGGGAGCGCAGATACGCAGTATTTT. It is translated as CASSGGFYSGSADTQYF.

The J gene is TRBJ2-1, the V gene TRBV11-2; D possibly corresponds to TRBD2 (7 bases). Trimming pared 7 bases from V and 10 bases from J, leaving 26 bases between. CDR3 length: 16 residues. In germline, CDR1 is SGHAT, CDR2 FQNNGV. The CDR3 coding sequence is TGTGCCAGCATCCGAAATCCCGGGGGGCGAATTGGAGAGCAGTTCTTC. It yields the protein CASIRNPGGRIGEQFF. The full variable domain, completed using reference TRBV11-2 and TRBJ2-1, is EAGVAQSPRYKIIEKRQSVAFWCNPISGHATLYWYQQILGQGPKLLIQFQNNGVVDDSQLPKDRFSAERLKGVDSTLKIQPAKLEDSAVYLCASIRNPGGRIGEQFFGPGTRLTVL.

This chain connects TRBV5-1 to TRBJ2-7; 7 nucleotides match TRBD2. Germline CDR1 and CDR2: SGHRS and YFSETQ. The trim removed 1 base at V and 6 bases at J, leaving 7 bases unmatched. This CDR3 is built from 14 residues. The CDR3 DNA sequence: TGCGCCAGCAGCTTGAGTCTAGCGGAAGTCGAGCAGTACTTC. This codes for CASSLSLAEVEQYF.

The V call is TRBV5-1, the J call TRBJ2-1; 12 positions agree with TRBD1. V lost 0 bases to trimming and J lost 8 bases; unmatched junction nucleotides: 9. The CDR3 is made up of 17 amino acids. Germline loops: CDR1 SGHRS, CDR2 YFSETQ. The CDR3 spells CASSLEAAGQGADEQFF. In DNA, the CDR3 is TGCGCCAGCAGCTTGGAGGCTGCGGGACAGGGGGCGGATGAGCAGTTCTTC.

The chain carries TRBV9 and TRBJ2-5; TRBD2 agrees at 9 bases. This CDR3 has 17 amino acids. The junction had 13 bases not matched to a gene; V was cut back by 2 bases and J by 5 bases. The germline CDR1 and CDR2 sequences are SGDLS and YYNGEE. The CDR3 spells CASSVVGSGSPLETQYF. CDR3 DNA sequence: TGTGCCAGCAGCGTGGTGGGTAGCGGGAGCCCTCTGGAGACCCAGTACTTC.

The chain combines TRBV18 with TRBJ1-6; 8 bases map to TRBD1. J gave up 7 bases and V 2 bases, and 1 base lay outside the gene matches. CDR1 is KGHSH, CDR2 LQKENI, per germline. This CDR3 comprises 14 residues. CDR3 sequence reads: CASSPGTGNSPLHF. Here the CDR3 DNA reads TGTGCCAGCTCACCAGGGACAGGAAATTCACCCCTCCACTTT.

This clone occurred a few times. The rearrangement joins TRBV19 to TRBJ1-1; the match to TRBD1 covers 10 bases. V was pared by 6 bases and J by 5 bases, with 6 bases of the junction left unmatched. This CDR3 spans 14 amino acids. Per the germline V gene, CDR1 is LNHDA and CDR2 is SQIVND (reference sequence). The CDR3 region is CASRPRQGATEAFF. CDR3 sequence (DNA): TGTGCCAGTAGACCAAGACAGGGGGCTACTGAAGCTTTCTTT.

The rearrangement links TRBV5-1 to TRBJ2-5; D gene ambiguous. The CDR3 runs to 14 residues. Trimming pared 0 bases from V and 2 bases from J, leaving 8 bases between. Germline values: CDR1 SGHRS, CDR2 YFSETQ. DNA for the CDR3: TGCGCCAGCAGCTTGGCGCAGACACAAGAGACCCAGTACTTC. Translation: CASSLAQTQETQYF.

The chain couples TRBV5-1 to TRBJ2-1; 11 bases map to TRBD2. The CDR3 runs to 15 residues. J lost 0 bases, V lost 5 bases, and 1 base had no gene match. Germline loops: CDR1 SGHRS, CDR2 YFSETQ. CDR3 loop: CASSTSGGSYNEQFF. Here the CDR3 DNA reads TGCGCCAGCAGTACTAGCGGGGGCTCCTACAATGAGCAGTTCTTC.

J is TRBJ1-2 and V is TRBV3-1 (or the pseudogene TRBV3-2), with TRBD1 matching 10 bases. CDR3 length: 19 amino acids. Per germline, CDR1 LGHDT and CDR2 YNNKEL (reference sequence). J was trimmed by 3 bases and V by 0 bases; bases with no gene match: 13. CDR3 sequence: CASSQDLGRTGGLYYGYTF. As DNA, the CDR3 is TGTGCCAGCAGCCAAGATCTAGGGAGGACAGGGGGTTTATACTATGGCTACACCTTC.

This clone was observed once. V gene TRBV24-1 combines with J gene TRBJ1-2; 10 positions match TRBD1. The CDR3 is 13 residues long. V trimming: 7 bases; J trimming: 8 bases; junction bases outside the gene matches: 6. Germline lookup yields CDR1 KGHDR and CDR2 SFDVKD. The CDR3 protein is CATRGTGAGGYTF. CDR3 sequence (DNA): TGTGCCACCAGGGGGACAGGGGCAGGAGGCTACACCTTC.

This clone was counted a few times. J is TRBJ2-2 and V is TRBV7-2; 14 bases agree with TRBD2. The CDR3 loop spans 16 amino acids. With 4 bases clipped from V and 9 bases from J, the junction kept 7 bases outside the gene matches. Germline V lookup: CDR1 SGHTA, CDR2 FQGNSA. The CDR3 DNA follows: TGTGCCAGCAGCTCGGGGACTAGCGGGAGTCCCTGGGAGCTGTTTTTT. Amino acids: CASSSGTSGSPWELFF.

The chain uses TRBV10-3 and TRBJ2-1, with TRBD2 matching 12 bases. V dropped 2 bases and J dropped 7; count of bases not matched to a gene: 9. The CDR3 loop spans 17 amino acids. Germline-derived CDR1 and CDR2 are ENHRY and SYGVKD. The CDR3, as DNA: TGTGCCATCAGTGAGCAGCTAGCGGGAGGGCCGGTAAATGAGCAGTTCTTC. As protein: CAISEQLAGGPVNEQFF.